This T cell receptor (beta chain) originates from a study of blood T cell repertoires in COVID-19. V shed 7 bases and J shed 7 bases, with 13 bases lying between them. The CDR3 is 13 residues long. Germline CDR1 reads SGHTA; CDR2 reads FQGNSA. Under the authors' procedure: The authors estimated nucleated cell counts from reference gene primer amplification. TCRdb's copy holds only in-frame clones and misses some; the assay was immunoSEQ multiplex PCR. Clone size and V and J calls were adopted from that table, with D and trimming inferred from the DNA. This table holds approximately 88,000 clones, around 80% found once.

This clonotype originated in a woman older than 75 with active or convalescent COVID-19. The chain has TRBV7-2 and TRBJ1-4, with D perhaps matching TRBD1 (5 bases). The sample was peripheral blood. For the CDR3, the DNA is TGTGCCAGCAAGACAGCGGGTAGTGAAAAACTGTTTTTT. Translated, it gives CASKTAGSEKLFF.